This is a list of T cell receptor beta chains from one sample in a study of Graves' ophthalmopathy and Graves' hyperthyroidism. TCRdb itself ran the multiplex PCR reads through MiXCR, one entry per CDR3 protein. Among 300,000 to 500,000 distinct CDR3 sequences listed, 15% were seen once. The specimen sequenced was peripheral blood. These receptor sequences come from a woman under 30 with stable Graves' hyperthyroidism. Each CDR3 is given with its conserved first and last residue. A D gene is named only where the DNA matches it firmly. The size entry is marked missing in some rows and otherwise reads once, few, many or a size class.

TRBV6-1	TRBJ2-7	many	TRBD1	CASREDRGRVYEQYF	TGTGCCAGCAGAGAAGACAGGGGGCGCGTCTACGAGCAGTACTTC
TRBV7-6	TRBJ2-1	many	.	CASSLGKGGLVQFF	TGTGCCAGCAGCTTAGGGAAGGGGGGCCTTGTGCAGTTCTTC
TRBV20-1	TRBJ2-2	few	TRBD2	CSALRGGNTGELCF	TGCAGTGCTTTACGGGGGGGGAACACCGGGGAGCTGTGTTTT
TRBV6-1	TRBJ1-6	many	.	CASTFPNESPLHF	TGTGCCAGCACCTTCCCCAACGAGTCACCCCTCCACTTT
TRBV2	TRBJ1-5	many	.	CASSEDPGGDQPQHF	TGTGCCAGCAGTGAGGACCCAGGAGGCGATCAGCCCCAGCATTTT
TRBV6-1	TRBJ2-7	many	TRBD1	CASRETGEQYF	TGTGCCAGCAGGGAGACAGGGGAGCAGTACTTC
TRBV6-1	TRBJ1-6	many	.	CASNFAGVHNSPLHF	TGTGCCAGCAACTTTGCAGGGGTTCATAATTCACCCCTCCACTTT
TRBV10-2	TRBJ2-2	.	.	CASSAEWPNTGELFF	TGCGCCAGCAGTGCAGAGTGGCCAAACACCGGGGAGCTGTTTTTT
TRBV19	TRBJ1-2	many	TRBD1	CASSYRGIYGYTF	TGTGCCAGCTCTTACAGGGGGATCTATGGCTACACCTTC
TRBV7-2	TRBJ2-7	many	TRBD2	CASSFGPGGYEQYF	TGTGCCAGCAGCTTCGGACCGGGAGGCTACGAGCAGTACTTC
TRBV7-8	TRBJ1-1	many	.	CASSLIRGGNTEAFF	TGTGCCAGCAGCTTAATCAGAGGCGGGAACACTGAAGCTTTCTTT
TRBV28	TRBJ1-1	many	.	CASSLQGVTEAFF	TGTGCCAGCAGTTTACAGGGTGTCACTGAAGCTTTCTTT
TRBV20-1	TRBJ1-1	many	.	CSADNTGNTEAFF	TGCAGTGCAGACAACACAGGGAACACTGAAGCTTTCTTT
TRBV4-1	TRBJ1-2	many	TRBD1	CASSQTGTGGDGYTF	TGCGCCAGCAGCCAGACCGGGACAGGGGGCGATGGCTACACCTTC
TRBV20-1	TRBJ1-5	many	.	CSARRGWGNQPQHF	TGCAGTGCTAGGCGGGGTTGGGGCAATCAGCCCCAGCATTTT
TRBV6-1	TRBJ1-2	many	.	CASSSVGYGYTF	TGTGCCAGCAGCTCGGTGGGTTATGGCTACACCTTC
TRBV20-1	TRBJ2-5	many	TRBD1	CSAVDRGMGTQYF	TGCAGTGCTGTGGACAGGGGCATGGGGACCCAGTACTTC
TRBV9	TRBJ2-2	many	TRBD1	CASSVAGTGINTGELFF	TGTGCCAGCAGCGTAGCCGGGACAGGGATTAACACCGGGGAGCTGTTTTTT
TRBV6-1	TRBJ1-5	many	TRBD1	CASSARDRTFNQPQHF	TGTGCCAGCAGTGCCCGGGACAGGACCTTCAATCAGCCCCAGCATTTT
TRBV12-3/TRBV12-4	TRBJ1-1	.	TRBD1	CASSTTGTGGTNTEAFF	TGTGCCAGCAGTACGACCGGGACAGGGGGCACGAACACTGAAGCTTTCTTT
TRBV6-1	TRBJ2-2	many	.	CATIFTNTGELFF	TGTGCCACTATTTTTACGAACACCGGGGAGCTGTTTTTT
TRBV12-3/TRBV12-4	TRBJ1-6	many	.	CASSFRPYNSPLHF	TGTGCCAGCAGTTTCCGACCGTATAATTCACCCCTCCACTTT
TRBV27	TRBJ1-1	many	.	CASSSSRGEYTEAFF	TGTGCCAGCAGTTCGTCCAGGGGAGAGTACACTGAAGCTTTCTTT
TRBV4-1	TRBJ1-5	.	.	CASSQRAGTGGNQPQHF	TGCGCCAGCAGCCAAAGGGCCGGGACGGGGGGCAATCAGCCCCAGCATTTT
TRBV11-2	TRBJ1-1	many	.	CASSFRRLQGYTEAFF	TGTGCCAGCAGCTTCCGGCGGCTACAGGGTTACACTGAAGCTTTCTTT
TRBV15	TRBJ2-7	once	.	CATSRVRNEQYF	TGTGCCACCAGCAGAGTACGCAACGAGCAGTACTTC
TRBV5-5	TRBJ1-5	few	.	CASSLVFRNQPQHF	TGTGCCAGCAGCTTGGTCTTTCGCAATCAGCCCCAGCATTTT
TRBV5-8	TRBJ1-2	many	.	CASSLDKGSRNTF	TGTGCCAGCAGCTTGGATAAGGGCTCCCGCAACACCTTC
TRBV12-3/TRBV12-4	TRBJ1-2	many	.	CASRARGRDNGYTF	TGTGCCAGCAGGGCCAGGGGCAGGGATAACGGCTACACCTTC
TRBV15	TRBJ1-1	many	.	CATSRDGQTEAFF	TGTGCCACCAGCAGAGATGGGCAGACTGAAGCTTTCTTT
TRBV12-3/TRBV12-4	TRBJ2-3	few	TRBD1	CASSLLTGVGDTQYF	TGTGCCAGCAGTTTACTGACAGGGGTTGGAGATACGCAGTATTTT
TRBV15	TRBJ2-2	many	.	CATSRVREDTGELFF	TGTGCCACCAGCAGAGTGAGGGAGGACACCGGGGAGCTGTTTTTT
TRBV3-1	TRBJ1-1	once	.	CASSQGMRGTEAFF	TGTGCCAGCAGCCAAGGTATGAGAGGCACTGAAGCTTTCTTT
TRBV2	TRBJ1-1	many	.	CASSKDQGTEAFF	TGTGCCAGCAGTAAAGACCAGGGCACTGAAGCTTTCTTT
TRBV24-1	TRBJ1-5	many	.	CATSERYNQPQHF	TGTGCCACCAGTGAGCGTTACAATCAGCCCCAGCATTTT
TRBV12-3/TRBV12-4	TRBJ2-2	many	.	CACRRVTGELFF	TGTGCCTGCCGGAGGGTCACCGGGGAGCTGTTTTTT
TRBV20-1	TRBJ2-5	.	.	CSARGSQETQYF	TGCAGTGCTAGAGGTAGCCAAGAGACCCAGTACTTC
TRBV29-1	TRBJ1-2	.	.	CSVPSRVNYGYTF	TGCAGCGTCCCCTCCAGAGTGAACTATGGCTACACCTTC
TRBV28	TRBJ1-2	.	.	CASKTGPPSGYTF	TGTGCCAGCAAAACAGGACCCCCGAGCGGCTACACCTTC
TRBV11-2	TRBJ2-3	few	TRBD2	CASSPGGGQTDTQYF	TGTGCCAGCAGCCCGGGCGGGGGGCAGACAGATACGCAGTATTTT
TRBV28	TRBJ2-7	.	.	CASIGTEAYEQYF	TGTGCCAGCATCGGGACGGAAGCCTACGAGCAGTACTTC
TRBV19	TRBJ1-1	many	TRBD1	CASSPGQGPYTEAFF	TGTGCCAGTAGCCCGGGACAGGGACCTTACACTGAAGCTTTCTTT
TRBV29-1	TRBJ1-1	.	.	CSVEGDPKMNTEAFF	TGCAGCGTTGAGGGGGACCCTAAGATGAACACTGAAGCTTTCTTT
TRBV7-8	TRBJ2-7	many	TRBD1	CASSLVTGDEQYF	TGTGCCAGCAGCTTAGTCACAGGGGACGAGCAGTACTTC
TRBV6-2/TRBV6-3	TRBJ2-5	.	.	CASSYFGQETQYF	TGTGCCAGCAGTTACTTCGGGCAAGAGACCCAGTACTTC
TRBV7-9	TRBJ1-1	many	.	CASSLLATLTEAFF	TGTGCCAGCAGCTTATTGGCCACGCTAACTGAAGCTTTCTTT
TRBV10-1	TRBJ2-5	.	TRBD2	CASSGGTSGQETQYF	TGCGCCAGCAGTGGCGGGACTAGCGGACAAGAGACCCAGTACTTC
TRBV7-2	TRBJ2-4	few	TRBD2	CASSPKTSGVAKNIQYF	TGTGCCAGCAGCCCCAAGACTAGCGGGGTGGCCAAAAACATTCAGTACTTC
TRBV6-2/TRBV6-3	TRBJ2-5	many	TRBD2	CATVSRGVTETQYF	TGTGCCACAGTCTCGCGGGGGGTGACAGAGACCCAGTACTTC
TRBV6-5	TRBJ1-1	many	TRBD1	CASSAGWTGQAFF	TGTGCCAGCAGCGCGGGCTGGACAGGGCAAGCTTTCTTT
TRBV7-2	TRBJ2-7	many	.	CASSLSGTQTYEQYF	TGTGCCAGCAGCTTATCCGGGACACAAACTTACGAGCAGTACTTC
TRBV5-1	TRBJ1-3	many	.	CASSPGGSGNTIYF	TGTGCCAGCAGCCCTGGTGGCTCTGGAAACACCATATATTTT
TRBV5-1	TRBJ1-1	many	TRBD1	CASSGTGGELNTEAFF	TGCGCCAGCAGCGGTACAGGGGGCGAGCTCAACACTGAAGCTTTCTTT
TRBV12-3/TRBV12-4	TRBJ1-3	many	.	CASSSPDFSGNTIYF	TGTGCCAGCAGCTCTCCAGACTTCTCTGGAAACACCATATATTTT
TRBV12-3/TRBV12-4	TRBJ2-5	many	TRBD2	CATRGETQYF	TGTGCCACGCGGGGGGAGACCCAGTACTTC
TRBV6-4	TRBJ1-3	many	.	CASLGTGHTTSGNTIYF	TGTGCCAGCCTAGGAACGGGACACACAACCTCTGGAAACACCATATATTTT
TRBV11-1	TRBJ1-1	many	TRBD1	CASSNDRGGVGSTEAFF	TGTGCCAGCAGCAATGACAGGGGAGGGGTTGGGAGTACTGAAGCTTTCTTT